A selection of T cell receptor beta chains follows, all from one sample in a study of blood T cells in healthy people across ages. TCRdb called the 5' RACE reads again in MiXCR, with one record for every CDR3 protein. The data hold around 900,000 distinct CDR3 sequences, with around 28% observed a single time. Sequenced input: blood. The receptors derive from a woman older than 75 in good health. CDR3s include the opening cysteine and the closing phenylalanine or tryptophan. The D gene is left open where the match is weak. Clone size is shown for a subset of rows, as once, few, many or a class of expanded clone.

j_gene,abundance,v_gene,d_gene,CDR3nt,CDR3aa
TRBJ1-2,many,TRBV6-1,.,TGTGCCAGCACGGAAATTTATGGCTACACCTTC,CASTEIYGYTF
TRBJ1-1,few,TRBV29-1,.,TGCAGCGTTGAAGGAGGGGCTGAAGCTTTCTTT,CSVEGGAEAFF
TRBJ2-1,medium-sized,TRBV7-7,TRBD2,TGTGCCAGCAGTAAAGGACTAGCGGGGGCGGACGAGCAGTTCTTC,CASSKGLAGADEQFF
TRBJ2-5,many,TRBV3-1,.,TGTGCCAGCAGCTTCTGGACATCGGGCCAAGAGACCCAGTACTTC,CASSFWTSGQETQYF
TRBJ2-3,many,TRBV6-2/TRBV6-3,.,TGTGCCAGCAGCCGACCCCAGGGACCAGATACGCAGTATTTT,CASSRPQGPDTQYF
TRBJ2-1,many,TRBV3-1,TRBD2,TGTGCCAGCAGCCCAGGACTAGCTAAGGCCAATGAGCAGTTCTTC,CASSPGLAKANEQFF
TRBJ2-1,.,TRBV28,.,TGTGCCAGCAGACATAACAGGGGAGGTTCCTACAATGAGCAGTTCTTC,CASRHNRGGSYNEQFF
TRBJ1-2,many,TRBV25-1,.,TGTGCCAGCATGGGTCACGTCCTCCTCGGCTACACCTTC,CASMGHVLLGYTF
TRBJ1-1,few,TRBV19,TRBD1,TGTGCCAGTAGTACCCGGGACAGGGGTGTCTTAAGGACTGAAGCTTTCTTT,CASSTRDRGVLRTEAFF
TRBJ2-4,many,TRBV4-3,.,TGCGCCAGCAGCCAATACGGCCCGGGCGCGGAAGCCAAAAACATTCAGTACTTC,CASSQYGPGAEAKNIQYF
TRBJ2-7,many,TRBV20-1,.,TGCAGTGCTAGAGATGGGCGGGGGCTCTACGAGCAGTACTTC,CSARDGRGLYEQYF
TRBJ2-6,many,TRBV20-1,.,TGCAGTGTCCCACTGAGCTCTGGGGCCAACGTCCTGACTTTC,CSVPLSSGANVLTF
TRBJ1-2,few,TRBV2,.,TGTGCCAGCAGGACCGGGCTCACTTATGGCTACACCTTC,CASRTGLTYGYTF
TRBJ2-2,few,TRBV6-2/TRBV6-3,.,TGTGCCAGCAGTTACTGGGGACCTTACACCGGGGAGCTGTTTTTT,CASSYWGPYTGELFF
TRBJ2-7,many,TRBV6-5,TRBD1,TGTGCCAGCAGGCAGGGTCCGGGACAGAACTTCTACGAGCAGTACTTC,CASRQGPGQNFYEQYF
TRBJ2-3,many,TRBV5-1,.,TGCGCCAGCAGCGGAACTATGGATACGCAGTATTTT,CASSGTMDTQYF
TRBJ2-7,.,TRBV4-3,.,TGCGCCAGCAGCCAAGCACAGGGATCGGGGTACGAGCAGTACTTC,CASSQAQGSGYEQYF
TRBJ2-2,few,TRBV5-6,.,TGTGCCAGCAGGAGCGGCACCGGGGAGCTGTTTTTT,CASRSGTGELFF
TRBJ2-1,many,TRBV6-6,.,TGTGCCAGCAGTGTAGACCGTAATGAGCAGTTCTTC,CASSVDRNEQFF
TRBJ1-1,many,TRBV5-1,.,TGCGCCAGCAGGAGGGACGAACAAATGATGAACACTGAAGCTTTCTTT,CASRRDEQMMNTEAFF
TRBJ2-1,.,TRBV24-1,.,TGTGCCACCAGTGATTTCAAGCCCGGTCGGGCAGGGCCCCGGAATGAGCAGTTCTTC,CATSDFKPGRAGPRNEQFF
TRBJ1-3,.,TRBV12-3/TRBV12-4,.,TGTGCCAGCAGTACACAGAGCTCTGGAAACACCATATATTTT,CASSTQSSGNTIYF
TRBJ2-5,many,TRBV12-3/TRBV12-4,TRBD1,TGTGCCAGCAGCAACCAGGGACAGACCCAAGAGACCCAGTACTTC,CASSNQGQTQETQYF
TRBJ2-2,.,TRBV7-3,.,TGTGCCAGCAGCATCGCGAGGGGCCAGAACACCGGGGAGCTGTTTTTT,CASSIARGQNTGELFF
TRBJ1-2,.,TRBV29-1,TRBD1,TGCAGCGTTCGGGGGACAGTCGGAAATGGCTACACCTTC,CSVRGTVGNGYTF
TRBJ2-7,few,TRBV3-1,.,TGTGCCAGCAGCCGCCTGGGCGTTCTTGGCGAGCAGTACTTC,CASSRLGVLGEQYF
TRBJ2-4,.,TRBV19,.,TGTGCCAGTAGGGGCGAAATCGGGCGGGTAACTAAAAACATTCAGTACTTC,CASRGEIGRVTKNIQYF
TRBJ2-5,.,TRBV10-3,.,TGTGCCATCAGTGGAGGACTAGAGACCCAGTACTTC,CAISGGLETQYF
TRBJ2-4,many,TRBV18,.,TGTGCCAGCTCACCCCTCGGGGAGGACATTCAGTACTTC,CASSPLGEDIQYF
TRBJ2-3,.,TRBV5-1,TRBD1,TGCGCCAGCAGCCAGGGACAGGTTTTTGGAGATACGCAGTATTTT,CASSQGQVFGDTQYF
TRBJ2-1,many,TRBV5-1,TRBD2,TGCGCCAGCAGCACGGAGGGGCGGGGGGCCTACAATGAGCAGTTCTTC,CASSTEGRGAYNEQFF